Following are 31 T cell receptor beta chains from one sample sequenced in a study of liver allograft versus peripheral blood T cells. Study-level information: A comparison was made between T cell receptor repertoires in transplanted livers and those in recipients' peripheral blood.

MiXCR, applied by TCRdb to the reads, yields one record per CDR3 protein. The table includes around 10,000 distinct CDR3 sequences, approximately 18% detected once. The receptors were sampled from a human patient who had a liver transplant. Among the T cells, some may be from the graft donor.

The V and J genes are TRBV20-1 and TRBJ1-3; D uncertain. Trimming pared 3 bases from V and 0 bases from J, leaving 12 bases between. CDR3 length: 15 residues. Germline CDR1 DFQATT, CDR2 SNEGSKA (reference sequence). The CDR3 bases are TGCAGTGCTAGCCATCGACGGGGCTCTGGAAACACCATATATTTT. It translates to CSASHRRGSGNTIYF.

Judged by abundance, this clonotype is medium-sized. The chain combines TRBV19 with TRBJ1-1; 8 bases are a match to TRBD1. Germline V gives CDR1 LNHDA, CDR2 SQIVND (reference sequence). V dropped 5 bases and J dropped 11; count of bases not matched to a gene: 7. CDR3 size: 12 residues. Here the CDR3 DNA reads TGTGCCAGTAGTGGACGGACAGGGCAGGCTTTCTTT. Amino acids: CASSGRTGQAFF.

As for this clonotype: A much larger clone is a single base away; this may be a read error. J is TRBJ1-1 and V is TRBV6-2 or TRBV6-3; unclear D gene. The CDR3 extends over 12 amino acids. The V and J ends lost 6 bases and 4 bases respectively, with 9 bases between them. The V gene's germline CDR1 is MNHEY and CDR2 SVGEGT. CDR3 region: CASSLRGTEAFF. CDR3 DNA sequence: TGTGCCAGCAGCCTTCGGGGCACTGAAGCTTTCTTT.

This clonotype is medium-sized (0.01 to 0.1%) by share. The CDR3 region is CASSPDRAEAFF. The CDR3 DNA reads TGTGCCAGCTCACCTGACAGGGCTGAAGCTTTCTTT. This rearrangement joins TRBV18 to TRBJ1-1; 7 bases are a match to TRBD1. Germline values: CDR1 KGHSH, CDR2 LQKENI. V shed 3 bases and J 6 bases; nucleotides not matched to a gene: 1. The CDR3 runs to 12 residues.

This clonotype appeared many times. V usage is TRBV7-2 and J usage is TRBJ1-3; maybe TRBD1 (5 bases). Per germline, CDR1 SGHTA and CDR2 FQGNSA. Trimming removed 7 bases at V and 0 bases at J, with 16 bases between. The CDR3 runs 16 residues. The chain's CDR3 is CASTLLQGRSGNTIYF. As DNA, the CDR3 is TGTGCCAGCACCCTCTTGCAGGGCCGCTCTGGAAACACCATATATTTT.

This clonotype is medium-sized (0.01 to 0.1%) by share. The chain couples TRBV6-5 to TRBJ2-2; 7 nucleotides match TRBD2. J lost 4 bases, V lost 4 bases, and 15 bases had no gene match. The CDR3 runs 18 residues. The germline gives CDR1 MNHEY, CDR2 SVGAGI. CDR3 sequence: CASSSPALGTGGTGELFF. CDR3 nucleotides: TGTGCCAGCAGTTCTCCGGCACTAGGGACGGGGGGCACCGGGGAGCTGTTTTTT.

This clonotype is classed as medium-sized. The V gene is TRBV18, the J gene TRBJ1-2, with unresolved D. CDR1 and CDR2 from the germline V gene are KGHSH and LQKENI. Trimming removed 6 bases from V and 5 bases from J, with 19 bases in between. This CDR3 is 15 amino acids long. CDR3 bases: TGTGCCAGCTCGCGTAAAACCACGGATCCTTATGGCTACACCTTC. Its translation: CASSRKTTDPYGYTF.

By frequency in the sample, this clonotype is medium-sized. The gene calls are TRBV6-1 and TRBJ1-4, with a weak D call TRBD1 (6 bases). This CDR3 region has 13 residues. The germline V gene has CDR1 MNHNS and CDR2 SASEGT. Trimming pared 3 bases from V and 9 bases from J, leaving 11 bases between. The CDR3 DNA reads TGTGCCAGCAGTGACCGGACAGCACAAAAACTGTTTTTT. Its translation: CASSDRTAQKLFF.

This clonotype is labeled medium-sized. The chain has TRBV7-9 and TRBJ1-6, with 8 nucleotides matching TRBD1. V gave up 8 bases and J gave up 7 bases; unmatched junction bases: 10. The CDR3 length is 15 residues. Germline CDR1 reads SEHNR; CDR2 reads FQNEAQ (reference sequence). CDR3 in DNA: TGTGCCAGCCAGCGGCAACAGGGGGTAAATTCACCCCTCCACTTT. Its protein is CASQRQQGVNSPLHF.

This clonotype came up many times. CDR3: CASSYEVHSYEQYF. Here the CDR3 DNA reads TGTGCCAGCAGTTACGAGGTACACTCCTACGAGCAGTACTTC. This chain connects TRBV6-5 to TRBJ2-7; no definite D call. This CDR3 spans 14 amino acids. CDR1 is MNHEY, CDR2 SVGAGI, per germline. Deletions cut 2 bases from V and 0 bases from J, with 8 bases between.

This clonotype is medium-sized by share. This chain uses TRBV18 with TRBJ1-2, with a weak D call TRBD1 (5 bases). The CDR3 covers 14 residues. Trimming stripped 3 bases from V and 7 bases from J, with 15 bases between. The V gene's germline CDR1 is KGHSH and CDR2 LQKENI. CDR3 bases: TGTGCCAGCTCACCCTTTCCGGGGGAAGGTGGCTACACCTTC. It is translated as CASSPFPGEGGYTF.

This clonotype was observed a handful of times. V gene TRBV6-1 combines with J gene TRBJ2-3; the match to TRBD1 covers 8 bases. Trimming at V came to 5 bases and at J to 1 base, leaving 2 bases not matched to a gene. Germline V gene data show CDR1 as MNHNS and CDR2 as SASEGT. This CDR3 spans 14 amino acids. The CDR3 nucleotides are TGTGCCAGCAGTCTGGGACAGGGCACAGATACGCAGTATTTT. Translating gives CASSLGQGTDTQYF.

The rearrangement uses TRBV12-3 or TRBV12-4 and TRBJ1-4; D not certain. With 5 bases removed from V and 4 bases from J, the gap between germline ends came to 11 bases. CDR3 length: 14 residues. CDR3: CASSPRPLNEKLFF. Written as DNA, the CDR3 is TGTGCCAGCAGTCCGCGGCCCCTTAATGAAAAACTGTTTTTT.

The gene calls are TRBV30 and TRBJ1-6, with D possibly matching TRBD1 (5 bases). CDR1 is GTSNPN and CDR2 is SVGIG in the germline V gene (reference sequence). V lost 7 bases to trimming and J lost 8 bases, with 15 bases between them. The CDR3 is made up of 13 amino acids. The CDR3 DNA is TGTGCCTCATCCTTCGGGGGGGATTCACCCCTCCACTTT. It specifies CASSFGGDSPLHF.

Sample share makes this clonotype medium-sized. V usage is TRBV18 and J usage is TRBJ2-7; 8 bases are a match to TRBD2. The V and J ends lost 3 bases and 2 bases, in that order; junction bases with no gene match: 3. Germline assignment: CDR1 KGHSH and CDR2 LQKENI. The CDR3 is 14 residues long. The CDR3 coding sequence is TGTGCCAGCTCACCGAGCGGGGGCCCCTACGAGCAGTACTTC. Encoded protein: CASSPSGGPYEQYF.

This clonotype is deemed medium-sized. V usage is TRBV6-1 and J usage is TRBJ1-4; D is possibly TRBD1 (5 bases). Trimming took off 4 bases at V and 0 bases at J, with 15 bases between the two ends. Per germline, CDR1 MNHNS and CDR2 SASEGT. CDR3 length equals 17 residues. The CDR3 spells CASSGFTGQTTNEKLFF. CDR3 DNA sequence: TGTGCCAGCAGTGGTTTCACAGGCCAGACAACTAATGAAAAACTGTTTTTT.

By share of the sample, this clonotype is medium-sized. CDR3 sequence: CASSPNRATNEKLFF. CDR3 DNA sequence: TGTGCCAGCTCACCAAATAGGGCTACTAATGAAAAACTGTTTTTT. The V call is TRBV18, the J call TRBJ1-4, with D uncertain. Germline lookup yields CDR1 KGHSH and CDR2 LQKENI. Between the trimmed V and J ends, which lost 2 bases and 2 bases, there was a span of 9 bases. This CDR3 is built from 15 residues.

By its share, this clonotype is medium-sized. CDR3 loop: CASSIGQGRQSYTF. CDR3 nucleotide sequence: TGTGCCAGTAGTATAGGACAGGGCCGGCAGAGCTACACCTTC. V is TRBV19 and J is TRBJ1-2; 7 bases are shared with TRBD1. Per the germline V gene, CDR1 is LNHDA and CDR2 is SQIVND (reference sequence). V dropped 1 base and J dropped 9; count of bases not matched to a gene: 8. The CDR3 loop spans 14 amino acids.

Many counts were recorded for this clonotype. In nucleotides, the CDR3 is TGTGCCAGCCAGGGACCAGTGGACTATGGCTACACCTTC. Protein: CASQGPVDYGYTF. The gene calls are TRBV5-4 and TRBJ1-2; a weak D match, TRBD1 (5 bases). The V and J ends lost 7 bases and 3 bases respectively, with 13 bases between them. Looked up from germline, CDR1 is SGHNT and CDR2 is YYREEE (reference sequence). The CDR3 runs to 13 residues.

A remark on this clonotype: This may stem from a read error, because a much larger clone lies one nucleotide away. The rearrangement joins TRBV6-5 to TRBJ1-1; possibly TRBD1 for D (6 bases). Germline V CDR1 and CDR2: MNHEY, SVGAGI. The CDR3 runs 13 residues. The CDR3 DNA reads as TGTGCCAGCACCCCCCGGGGGCGCACTGAAACTTTCTTT. Translating gives CASTPRGRTETFF.

This clonotype qualifies as medium-sized. Here the CDR3 reads CASSPQSRGVIVYGYTF. Here the CDR3 DNA reads TGTGCCAGCTCACCACAGTCTCGGGGTGTGATCGTATATGGCTACACCTTC. V is TRBV18 and J is TRBJ1-2, with unresolved D. V was clipped by 1 base and J by 5 bases, with 20 bases between them. The CDR3 spans 17 residues. CDR1 and CDR2 from the germline V gene are KGHSH and LQKENI. Variable domain in full (rest from reference TRBV18 and TRBJ1-2): NAGVMQNPRHLVRRRGQEARLRCSPMKGHSHVYWYRQLPEEGLKFMVYLQKENIIDESGMPKERFSAEFPKEGPSILRIQQVVRGDSAAYFCASSPQSRGVIVYGYTFGSGTRLTVV.

Judged by abundance, this clonotype is medium-sized (0.01 to 0.1%). The V gene is TRBV7-2, the J gene TRBJ2-7; D is undetermined. This CDR3 spans 14 amino acids. The ends were cut back, 5 bases at V and 2 bases at J, with 13 bases in the middle. Germline V CDR1 and CDR2: SGHTA, FQGNSA. Written as DNA, the CDR3 is TGTGCCAGCAGCCAACCCCCTAGAACCTACGAGCAGTACTTC. As protein: CASSQPPRTYEQYF.

This sequence joins TRBV6-5 and TRBJ2-7, with 9 bases that match TRBD1. CDR1 and CDR2 (germline): MNHEY, SVGAGI. The CDR3 spans 13 residues. V lost 9 bases and J lost 1; bases outside the gene matches: 4. The CDR3 reads CASSTGGSYEQYF. CDR3 DNA: TGTGCCAGTTCGACAGGGGGGTCCTACGAGCAGTACTTC.

Points on this clonotype: A read error is likely here: a far larger clone is one base away. The V call is TRBV6-6, the J call TRBJ1-1, with D possibly TRBD1 on 6 matching bases. V lost 5 bases and J lost 2, with 9 bases in between. Germline V gene data show CDR1 as MNHNY and CDR2 as SVGAGI (reference sequence). The CDR3 has 13 residues. The CDR3 loop is CASSRQVNTEAFF. CDR3 DNA sequence: TGTGCCAGCAGTCGACAGGTAAACACTGAAGCTTTCTTT.

This clonotype appeared a few times. The V call is TRBV5-4, the J call TRBJ2-5; D gene ambiguous. The CDR3 runs to 12 residues. Trimming shortened V by 0 bases and J by 3 bases, and 3 bases separated the two germline ends. Germline lookup yields CDR1 SGHNT and CDR2 YYREEE (reference sequence). The CDR3 protein is CASSLVKETQYF. DNA for the CDR3: TGTGCCAGCAGCTTGGTCAAAGAGACCCAGTACTTC.

Turning to this clonotype: One base away lies a much larger clone, so this may be a sequencing read error. The chain has TRBV6-2 or TRBV6-3 and TRBJ1-2, with D perhaps matching TRBD1 (6 bases). Germline CDR1 and CDR2: MNHEY and SVGEGT. Trimming removed 3 bases from V and 6 bases from J, with 17 bases in between. The CDR3 is 15 amino acids. The CDR3 DNA sequence: TGTGCCAGCAGTTATCTCGAATCAGGGGATCATGGCTACACCTTC. This sequence encodes CASSYLESGDHGYTF.

By sample fraction, this clonotype is medium-sized (0.01 to 0.1%). The chain links TRBV6-2 or TRBV6-3 to TRBJ2-7; TRBD1 is a possible D gene (6 bases). Between the trimmed V and J ends, which lost 2 bases and 5 bases, there was a span of 22 bases. CDR1 and CDR2 from the germline V gene are MNHEY and SVGEGT. The CDR3 sequence is 17 residues long. In nucleotides, the CDR3 is TGTGCCAGCAGTTACCCCTCCACCGGGACATCAGGGGACGAGCAGTACTTC. Amino acid sequence: CASSYPSTGTSGDEQYF.

In the case of this clonotype: A much larger clone sits a single nucleotide away, making a read error possible. J is TRBJ1-5 and V is TRBV6-1; no clear D gene. The CDR3 runs to 15 residues. Per the germline V gene, CDR1 is MNHNS and CDR2 is SASEGT. Here the CDR3 reads CASSVSRRSNRPQHF. CDR3 nucleotides: TGTGCCAGCAGTGTTTCACGCAGGAGCAATCGGCCCCAGCATTTT.

This clonotype is categorized as medium-sized (0.01 to 0.1%). The J gene is TRBJ1-2, the V gene TRBV19, with 11 bases fitting TRBD1. Germline V CDR1 and CDR2: LNHDA, SQIVND (reference sequence). The V gene end was trimmed by 6 bases and the J gene end by 7 bases; junction bases not matched to a gene: 13. The CDR3 totals 16 residues. DNA of the CDR3: TGTGCCAGTAGCTTACCCCCGGGACAGGGGGGACTTGGCTACACCTTC. Translated: CASSLPPGQGGLGYTF.

This clonotype ranks as medium-sized. CDR3 bases: TGTGCCAGCAGCCCCCTTAGCGGGGGGCTCCCCTACGAGCAGTACTTC. It encodes CASSPLSGGLPYEQYF. The rearrangement joins TRBV6-5 to TRBJ2-7; 10 bases align to TRBD2. Trimming cost V 6 bases and J 2 bases; bases outside gene matches: 10. The CDR3 runs to 16 residues. CDR1 and CDR2 (germline): MNHEY, SVGAGI.

The gene calls are TRBV12-5 and TRBJ2-3; the match to TRBD2 covers 13 bases. V dropped 1 base and J dropped 2; count of bases not matched to a gene: 3. Germline CDR1 and CDR2: LGHNT and FRNRAP. The CDR3 is 17 residues long. CDR3 nucleotides: TGTGCTAGTGGTTTGGGGACTAGCGGGGGATTCACAGATACGCAGTATTTT. Protein product: CASGLGTSGGFTDTQYF.